The clone carrying this TCR beta chain was found a few times. Its antigen is currently unknown. The CDR3 length is 12 residues. Losses at the gene ends were 6 bases for V and 4 bases for J; bases not matched to a gene: 2. Germline V gives CDR1 SGHTA, CDR2 FQGNSA. Through a sample-barcoded 5' primer and a J-beta primer mix, a second PCR was run for roughly 6 to 12 cycles. Every cDNA molecule bore a tag from a template-switch adaptor containing 12 random nucleotides. TCRdb independently ran MiXCR on the 5' RACE reads; one entry per CDR3 protein. The table shows approximately 760,000 distinct CDR3 sequences, with 25% occurring only once. This record comes from a study of blood T cells in healthy people across ages. Study conclusions and caveats: Researchers said unsorted PBMCs prevented a conclusive naive versus antigen-experienced comparison.

The same data also contributed to another study, on T cells of mothers and their children. From that report: All extracted RNA went into cDNA synthesis, roughly 1.5 ug per 15 ul. Researchers found no T cell clones that were persistent and microchimeric.

This sequence originates from a boy under 18 in good health. Sequenced input: blood. The J gene is TRBJ2-5, the V gene TRBV7-2; TRBD2 aligns across 7 bases. The CDR3 protein is CASSKRGETQYF. The CDR3, as DNA: TGTGCCAGCAGTAAGCGGGGAGAGACCCAGTACTTC.